This passage covers 4 T cell receptor beta chains from one sample sequenced in a study of blood T cell repertoires in COVID-19. The assay was immunoSEQ multiplex PCR, and TCRdb's table has in-frame clones only and misses some. The repertoire holds tens of thousands of clones, with 75% to 90% as singletons. The sample taken for sequencing was peripheral blood. The receptors shown here come from a man of 80 years or more with COVID-19, enrolled during active disease.

The J gene is TRBJ2-1, the V gene TRBV24-1; TRBD1 matches at 9 bases. The junction had 7 bases not matched to a gene; V was cut back by 4 bases and J by 7 bases. Germline V lookup: CDR1 KGHDR, CDR2 SFDVKD. This CDR3 contains 15 residues. This CDR3 reads CATSEPTGGKNEQFF. For the CDR3, the DNA is TGTGCCACCAGTGAACCAACAGGGGGCAAGAATGAGCAGTTCTTC.

This chain connects TRBV19 to TRBJ1-4; tentative D call: TRBD1 (6 bases). CDR3 length equals 14 residues. Per germline, CDR1 LNHDA and CDR2 SQIVND (reference sequence). Between the trimmed V and J ends, which lost 7 bases and 11 bases, there was a span of 20 bases. Written as DNA, the CDR3 is TGTGCCAGTAAAGAGGGACACGCGGCTTGGAAACTGTTTTTT. Its translation is CASKEGHAAWKLFF.

The chain carries TRBV5-1 and TRBJ2-7; D is perhaps TRBD1 (7 bases). The V end was cut by 4 bases, the J end by 9 bases, with 17 bases between. The CDR3 sequence is 13 residues long. The germline gives CDR1 SGHRS, CDR2 YFSETQ. CDR3 in amino acids: CASSPQGGNWQYF. As DNA, the CDR3 is TGCGCCAGCAGCCCGCAGGGGGGTAATTGGCAGTACTTC. The whole variable domain, filled in from reference TRBV5-1 and TRBJ2-7, reads KAGVTQTPRYLIKTRGQQVTLSCSPISGHRSVSWYQQTPGQGLQFLFEYFSETQRNKGNFPGRFSGRQFSNSRSEMNVSTLELGDSALYLCASSPQGGNWQYFGPGTRLTVT.

The chain couples TRBV28 to TRBJ1-5; 9 nucleotides match TRBD1. The V gene's germline CDR1 is MDHEN and CDR2 SYDVKM. The CDR3 is 14 amino acids. V lost 4 bases to trimming and J lost 7 bases; unmatched junction nucleotides: 5. The CDR3 DNA is TGTGCCAGCAGTTGGACAGGGGTGAGGCAGCCCCAGCATTTT. Its translation is CASSWTGVRQPQHF.